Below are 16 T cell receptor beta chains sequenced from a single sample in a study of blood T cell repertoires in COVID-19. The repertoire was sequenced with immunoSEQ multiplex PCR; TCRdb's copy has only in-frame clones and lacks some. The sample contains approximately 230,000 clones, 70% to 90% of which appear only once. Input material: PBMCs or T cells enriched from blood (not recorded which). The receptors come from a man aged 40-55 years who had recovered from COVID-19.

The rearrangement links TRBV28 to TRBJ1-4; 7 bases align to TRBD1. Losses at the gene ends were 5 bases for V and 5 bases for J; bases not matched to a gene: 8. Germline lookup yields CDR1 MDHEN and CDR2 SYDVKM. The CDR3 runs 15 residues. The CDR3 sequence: CASSHGDSQNEKLFF. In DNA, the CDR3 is TGTGCCAGCAGTCACGGGGACAGCCAAAATGAAAAACTGTTTTTT.

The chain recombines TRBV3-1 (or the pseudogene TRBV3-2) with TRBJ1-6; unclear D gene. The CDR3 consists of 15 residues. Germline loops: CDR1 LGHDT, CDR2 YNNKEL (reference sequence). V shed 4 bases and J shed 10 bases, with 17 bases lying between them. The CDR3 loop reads CASSLREGMGSPLHF. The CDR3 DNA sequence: TGTGCCAGCAGCCTAAGAGAGGGTATGGGGTCACCCCTCCACTTT.

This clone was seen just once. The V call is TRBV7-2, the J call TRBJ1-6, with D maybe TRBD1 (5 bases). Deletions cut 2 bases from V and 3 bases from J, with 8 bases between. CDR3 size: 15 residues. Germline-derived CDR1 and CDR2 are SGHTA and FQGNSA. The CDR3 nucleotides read TGTGCCAGCAGCTTAAGACAGAACTATAATTCACCCCTCCACTTT. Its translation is CASSLRQNYNSPLHF.

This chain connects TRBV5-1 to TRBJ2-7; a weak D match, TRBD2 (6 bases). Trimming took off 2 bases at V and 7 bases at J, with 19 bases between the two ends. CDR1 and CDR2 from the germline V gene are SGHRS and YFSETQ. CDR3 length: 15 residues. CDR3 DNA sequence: TGCGCCAGCAGCTTCAGGGATAGAGGGCGGGAAGAGCAGTACTTC. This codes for CASSFRDRGREEQYF. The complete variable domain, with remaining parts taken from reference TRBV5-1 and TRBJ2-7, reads KAGVTQTPRYLIKTRGQQVTLSCSPISGHRSVSWYQQTPGQGLQFLFEYFSETQRNKGNFPGRFSGRQFSNSRSEMNVSTLELGDSALYLCASSFRDRGREEQYFGPGTRLTVT.

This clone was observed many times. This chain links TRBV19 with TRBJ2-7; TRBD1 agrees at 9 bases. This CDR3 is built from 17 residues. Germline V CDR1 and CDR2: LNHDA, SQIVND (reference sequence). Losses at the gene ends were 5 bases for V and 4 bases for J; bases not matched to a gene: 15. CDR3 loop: CASSSGILGQGWYEQYF. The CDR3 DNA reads TGTGCCAGTAGTTCCGGAATCCTTGGACAGGGGTGGTACGAGCAGTACTTC.

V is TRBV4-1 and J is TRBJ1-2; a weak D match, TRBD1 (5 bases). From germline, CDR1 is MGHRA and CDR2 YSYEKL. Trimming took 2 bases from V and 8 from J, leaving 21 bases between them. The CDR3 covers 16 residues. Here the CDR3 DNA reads TGCGCCAGCAGCCAACAACTTTCAAGGGGCGGGAGAGGCTACACCTTC. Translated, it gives CASSQQLSRGGRGYTF.

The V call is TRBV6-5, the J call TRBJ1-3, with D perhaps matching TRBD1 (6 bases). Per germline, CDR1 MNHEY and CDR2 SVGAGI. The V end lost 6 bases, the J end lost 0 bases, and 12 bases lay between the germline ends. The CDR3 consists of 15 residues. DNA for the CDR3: TGTGCCAGCAGACCCACGACAGGCTCTGGAAACACCATATATTTT. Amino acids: CASRPTTGSGNTIYF.

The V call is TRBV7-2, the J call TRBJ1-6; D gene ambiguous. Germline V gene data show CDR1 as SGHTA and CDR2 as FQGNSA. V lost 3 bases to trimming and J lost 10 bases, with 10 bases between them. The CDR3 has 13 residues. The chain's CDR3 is CASSFQVRSPLHF. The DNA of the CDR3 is TGTGCCAGCAGCTTCCAGGTGCGCTCACCCCTCCACTTT.

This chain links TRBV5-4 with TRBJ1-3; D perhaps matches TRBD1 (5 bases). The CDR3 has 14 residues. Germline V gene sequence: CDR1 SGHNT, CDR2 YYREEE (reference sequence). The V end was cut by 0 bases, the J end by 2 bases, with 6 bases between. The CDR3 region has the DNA TGTGCCAGCAGCTTGGTAGGGGCTGGAAACACCATATATTTT. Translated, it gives CASSLVGAGNTIYF.

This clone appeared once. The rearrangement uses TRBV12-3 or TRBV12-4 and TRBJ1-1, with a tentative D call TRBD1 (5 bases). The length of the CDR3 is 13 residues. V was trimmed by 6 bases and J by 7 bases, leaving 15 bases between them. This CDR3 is CASRVGRALEAFF. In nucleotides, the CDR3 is TGTGCCAGCAGAGTAGGCAGGGCGCTTGAAGCTTTCTTT.

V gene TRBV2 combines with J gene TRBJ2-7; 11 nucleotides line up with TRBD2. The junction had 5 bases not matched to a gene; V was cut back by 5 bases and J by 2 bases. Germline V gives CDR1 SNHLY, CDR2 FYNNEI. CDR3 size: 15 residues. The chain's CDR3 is CASSYGTSGTYEQYF. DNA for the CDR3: TGTGCCAGCAGTTACGGGACTAGCGGAACCTACGAGCAGTACTTC.

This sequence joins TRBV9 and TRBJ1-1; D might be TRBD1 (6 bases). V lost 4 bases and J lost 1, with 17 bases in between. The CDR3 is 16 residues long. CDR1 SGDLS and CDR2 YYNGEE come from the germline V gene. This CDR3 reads CASSLGQSNSNTEAFF. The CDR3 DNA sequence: TGTGCCAGCAGCTTAGGACAGTCCAATTCGAACACTGAAGCTTTCTTT.

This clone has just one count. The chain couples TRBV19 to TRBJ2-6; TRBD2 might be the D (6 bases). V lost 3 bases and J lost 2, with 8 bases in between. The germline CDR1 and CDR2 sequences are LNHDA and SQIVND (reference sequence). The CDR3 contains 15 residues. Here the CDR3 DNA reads TGTGCCAGTAGTATTACGGGGGCTGGGGCCAACGTCCTGACTTTC. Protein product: CASSITGAGANVLTF.

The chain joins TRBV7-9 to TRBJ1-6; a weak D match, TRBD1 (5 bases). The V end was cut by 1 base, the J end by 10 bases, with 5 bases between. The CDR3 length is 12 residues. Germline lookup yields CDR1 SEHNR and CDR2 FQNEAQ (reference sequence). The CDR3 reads CASSLEGSPLHF. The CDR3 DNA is TGTGCCAGCAGCTTAGAGGGGTCACCCCTCCACTTT. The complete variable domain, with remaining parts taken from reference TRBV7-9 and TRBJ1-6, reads DTGVSQNPRHKITKRGQNVTFRCDPISEHNRLYWYRQTLGQGPEFLTYFQNEAQLEKSRLLSDRFSAERPKGSFSTLEIQRTEQGDSAMYLCASSLEGSPLHFGNGTRLTVT.

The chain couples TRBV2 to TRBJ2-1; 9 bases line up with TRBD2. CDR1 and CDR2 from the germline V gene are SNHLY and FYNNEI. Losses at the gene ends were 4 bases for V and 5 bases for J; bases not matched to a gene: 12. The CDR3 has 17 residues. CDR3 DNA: TGTGCCAGCAGTGCTCCCGGGGGACTAGCTCCCAACAATGAGCAGTTCTTC. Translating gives CASSAPGGLAPNNEQFF. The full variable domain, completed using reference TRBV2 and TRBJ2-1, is EPEVTQTPSHQVTQMGQEVILRCVPISNHLYFYWYRQILGQKVEFLVSFYNNEISEKSEIFDDQFSVERPDGSNFTLKIRSTKLEDSAMYFCASSAPGGLAPNNEQFFGPGTRLTVL.

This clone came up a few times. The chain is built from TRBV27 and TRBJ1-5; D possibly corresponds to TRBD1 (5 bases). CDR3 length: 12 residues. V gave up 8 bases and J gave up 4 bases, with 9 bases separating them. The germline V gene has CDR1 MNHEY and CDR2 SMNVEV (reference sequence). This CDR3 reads CASGGWNQPQHF. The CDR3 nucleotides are TGTGCCAGCGGGGGGTGGAATCAGCCCCAGCATTTT.